What follows describes a single T cell receptor beta chain. These data are taken from a study of blood T cell repertoires in COVID-19. Turning to the study itself: The United States, Italy and Spain provided the acute and convalescent COVID-19 samples. PBMCs, B-cell-depleted T cells, or T cells were the source of the cDNA or gDNA that made up the material.

The CDR3 extends over 15 amino acids. V was trimmed by 4 bases and J by 1 base, leaving 12 bases between them. Germline CDR1 SGDLS, CDR2 YYNGEE. Source study methods: Amplifying reference gene primers gave estimates of nucleated cell counts. This table comes from immunoSEQ multiplex PCR, and its TCRdb copy is limited to in-frame clones, with some not included. V, J and clone size are taken as reported in that table, and D and trimming were inferred from the DNA itself. The repertoire holds 80,000 to 90,000 clones, with 65% to 90% as singletons. Input material: peripheral blood. This rearrangement joins TRBV9 to TRBJ2-1; D possibly corresponds to TRBD2 (5 bases). The sequence was collected from a man older than 75 with active or convalescent COVID-19. CDR3 DNA sequence: TGTGCCAGCAGCCCCCATTGGACTTCCTACAATGAGCAGTTCTTC. This codes for CASSPHWTSYNEQFF.